The rows below give T cell receptor beta chains drawn from one sample of a study of naive and memory T cell subsets. Via MiXCR, TCRdb re-called the UMI-ligation and nested PCR reads, giving one row per CDR3 protein. The data hold 150,000 or so distinct CDR3 sequences, with approximately 22% observed a single time. Sequenced material: naive CD4+ T cells from blood. These TCRs come from a human donor in good health. Both conserved end residues are part of each CDR3. The order of the fields is CDR3 length, J gene, D gene, V gene, clone size, CDR3 DNA, CDR3 protein. A D gene is named only where the DNA matches it firmly. Clone size appears in some rows only: once, few, many, or a class for an expanded clone.

18 | TRBJ2-3 | . | TRBV6-5 | few | TGTGCCAGCAGTACACGCCGCACGGGCAGCCTTCACAGGGATACGCAGTATTTT | CASSTRRTGSLHRDTQYF
15 | TRBJ2-3 | TRBD2 | TRBV28 | . | TGTGCCAGCAGTTTTGCAGCGGGGTTCACAGATACGCAGTATTTT | CASSFAAGFTDTQYF
13 | TRBJ2-1 | . | TRBV28 | . | TGTGCCAGCAGTCGGGACTTTCACAATGAGCAGTTCTTC | CASSRDFHNEQFF
12 | TRBJ1-1 | TRBD1 | TRBV12-3/TRBV12-4 | . | TGTGCCAGCAGTTTAAGGGGGCGAGGGGCTTTCTTT | CASSLRGRGAFF
11 | TRBJ1-2 | . | TRBV20-1 | . | TGCAGTGCAAACAGCCCGGGGGGCTACACCTTC | CSANSPGGYTF
13 | TRBJ1-2 | . | TRBV7-9 | . | TGTGCCAGCAGCCCATCGGGAGGGTATGGCTACACCTTC | CASSPSGGYGYTF
13 | TRBJ2-7 | . | TRBV20-1 | few | TGCAGTGCTAGAGAGGAATTGATGGGTGAGGGGTACTTC | CSAREELMGEGYF
14 | TRBJ1-5 | . | TRBV20-1 | . | TGCAGTCAAAGTGGCGGAATTAGCAATCAGCCCCAGCATTTT | CSQSGGISNQPQHF
14 | TRBJ2-3 | . | TRBV5-4 | . | TGTGCCAGCAGCATACGTTGGGTCACAGATACGCAGTATTTT | CASSIRWVTDTQYF
16 | TRBJ2-2 | . | TRBV2 | . | TGTGCCAGCAAAATCCGGGACCGGGGGTATACCGGGGAGCTGTTTTTT | CASKIRDRGYTGELFF
15 | TRBJ2-7 | TRBD2 | TRBV20-1 | few | TGCAGTGCTGGCCCTCGCGGGAGGGGGTCCTACGAGCAGTACTTC | CSAGPRGRGSYEQYF
12 | TRBJ2-4 | . | TRBV6-6 | . | TGTGCCAGCAGTTACTCTAGGGACATTCAGTACTTC | CASSYSRDIQYF
15 | TRBJ1-5 | . | TRBV5-1 | . | TGCGCCAGCAGCTTGGATGGTGCCCTCAATCAGCCCCAGCATTTT | CASSLDGALNQPQHF
13 | TRBJ2-7 | TRBD1 | TRBV20-1 | many | TGCAGTGCCCAGGGACAGACCAAAGACGAGCAGTACTTC | CSAQGQTKDEQYF
15 | TRBJ2-5 | . | TRBV24-1 | . | TGTGCCACCAGTGACCAAAGGACAGACCAAGAGACCCAGTACTTC | CATSDQRTDQETQYF
13 | TRBJ1-5 | . | TRBV25-1 | . | TGTGCCAGCAGCGAGGGACTTCTCCAGCCCCAGCATTTT | CASSEGLLQPQHF
15 | TRBJ2-1 | TRBD1 | TRBV28 | few | TGTGCCAGCAGTCCCGCCGGGACAGGGGTAAATGAGCAGTTCTTC | CASSPAGTGVNEQFF
11 | TRBJ2-7 | . | TRBV6-2/TRBV6-3 | few | TGTGCCAGCACCGACCTCTACGAGCAGTACTTC | CASTDLYEQYF
14 | TRBJ2-5 | . | TRBV28 | few | TGTGCCAGCAGTTTAGAGGGACCCCGGGAGACCCAGTACTTC | CASSLEGPRETQYF
13 | TRBJ2-7 | . | TRBV15 | . | TGTGTCACCAGCAGCGGCAACTCCTACGAGCAGTACTTC | CVTSSGNSYEQYF
14 | TRBJ1-5 | . | TRBV3-1 | few | TGTGCCAGCAGCCAACAGCCGAGCAATCAGCCCCAGCATTTT | CASSQQPSNQPQHF
13 | TRBJ2-1 | TRBD2 | TRBV6-5 | . | TGTGCCAGCAGTCTGGGACTAGCGGGGGTCCAGTTCTTC | CASSLGLAGVQFF
14 | TRBJ1-2 | . | TRBV5-1 | few | TGCGCCAGCAGCCCGAGGGGGACGGACTATGGCTACACCTTC | CASSPRGTDYGYTF
14 | TRBJ2-7 | . | TRBV7-2 | . | TGTGCCAGCAGCTTAGTGGTCGGTACCTACGAGCAGTACTTC | CASSLVVGTYEQYF
14 | TRBJ2-5 | . | TRBV28 | . | TGTGCCAGCAGTCTTTACAGGGCTCAAGAGACCCAGTACTTC | CASSLYRAQETQYF
15 | TRBJ1-5 | TRBD1 | TRBV12-3/TRBV12-4 | . | TGTGCCAGCAGTCCAACGACAGGGAGCAATCAGCCCCAGCATTTT | CASSPTTGSNQPQHF
15 | TRBJ2-6 | . | TRBV29-1 | many | TGCAGCGTTCTCCCCTCCGGGACTGGGGCCAACGTCCTGACTTTC | CSVLPSGTGANVLTF